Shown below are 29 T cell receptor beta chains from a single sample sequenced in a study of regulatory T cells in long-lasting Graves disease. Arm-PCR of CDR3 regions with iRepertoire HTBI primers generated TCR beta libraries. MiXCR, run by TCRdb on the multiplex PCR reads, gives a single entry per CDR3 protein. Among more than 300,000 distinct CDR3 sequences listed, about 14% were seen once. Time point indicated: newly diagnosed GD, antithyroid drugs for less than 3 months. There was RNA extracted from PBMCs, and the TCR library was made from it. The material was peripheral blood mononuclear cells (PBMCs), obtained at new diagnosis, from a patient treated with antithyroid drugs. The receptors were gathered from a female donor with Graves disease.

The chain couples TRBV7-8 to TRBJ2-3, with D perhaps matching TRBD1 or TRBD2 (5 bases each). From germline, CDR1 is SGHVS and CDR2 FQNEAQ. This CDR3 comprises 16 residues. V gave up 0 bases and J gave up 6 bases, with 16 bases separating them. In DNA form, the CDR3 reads TGTGCCAGCAGCTTAGCCCGGGACCAAGGGGAGGATACGCAGTATTTT. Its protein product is CASSLARDQGEDTQYF. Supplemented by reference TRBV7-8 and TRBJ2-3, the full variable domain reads GAGVSQSPRYKVAKRGQDVALRCDPISGHVSLFWYQQALGQGPEFLTYFQNEAQLDKSGLPSDRFFAERPEGSVSTLKIQRTQQEDSAVYLCASSLARDQGEDTQYFGPGTRLTVL.

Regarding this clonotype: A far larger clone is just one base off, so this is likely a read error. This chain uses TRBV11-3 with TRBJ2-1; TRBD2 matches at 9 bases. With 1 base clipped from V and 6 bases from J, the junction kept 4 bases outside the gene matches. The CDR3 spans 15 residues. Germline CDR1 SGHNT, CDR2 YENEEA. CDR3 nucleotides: TGTGCCAGCAGCTTAGGGCTAGCGGGACGCAATGAGCAGTTCTTC. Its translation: CASSLGLAGRNEQFF.

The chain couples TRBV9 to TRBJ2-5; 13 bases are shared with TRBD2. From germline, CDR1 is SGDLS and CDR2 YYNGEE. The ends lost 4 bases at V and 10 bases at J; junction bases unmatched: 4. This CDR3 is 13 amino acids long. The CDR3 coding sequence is TGTGCCAGCAGCCAAGGGACTAGCGGGGACCAGTACTTC. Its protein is CASSQGTSGDQYF.

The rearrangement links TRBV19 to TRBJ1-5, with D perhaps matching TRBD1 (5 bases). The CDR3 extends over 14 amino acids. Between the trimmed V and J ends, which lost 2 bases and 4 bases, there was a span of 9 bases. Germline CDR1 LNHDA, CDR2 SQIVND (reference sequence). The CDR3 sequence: CASSITRGNQPQHF. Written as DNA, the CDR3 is TGTGCCAGTAGTATAACGAGGGGTAATCAGCCCCAGCATTTT.

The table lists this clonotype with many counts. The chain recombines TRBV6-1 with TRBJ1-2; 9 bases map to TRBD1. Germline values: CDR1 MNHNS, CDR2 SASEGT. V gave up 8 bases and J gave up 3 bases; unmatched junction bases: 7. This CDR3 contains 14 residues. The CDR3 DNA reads TGTGCCAGCCGCCCGACAGGGGGATACTATGGCTACACCTTC. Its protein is CASRPTGGYYGYTF.

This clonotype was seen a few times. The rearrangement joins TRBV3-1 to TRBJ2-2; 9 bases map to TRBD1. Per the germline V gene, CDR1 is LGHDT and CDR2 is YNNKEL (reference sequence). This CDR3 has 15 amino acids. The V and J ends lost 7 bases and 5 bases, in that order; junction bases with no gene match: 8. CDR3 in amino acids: CASNPRDRGTGELFF. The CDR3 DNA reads TGTGCCAGCAACCCCCGCGACAGGGGGACCGGGGAGCTGTTTTTT. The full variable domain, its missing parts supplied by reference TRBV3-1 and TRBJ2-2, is DTAVSQTPKYLVTQMGNDKSIKCEQNLGHDTMYWYKQDSKKFLKIMFSYNNKELIINETVPNRFSPKSPDKAHLNLHINSLELGDSAVYFCASNPRDRGTGELFFGEGSRLTVL.

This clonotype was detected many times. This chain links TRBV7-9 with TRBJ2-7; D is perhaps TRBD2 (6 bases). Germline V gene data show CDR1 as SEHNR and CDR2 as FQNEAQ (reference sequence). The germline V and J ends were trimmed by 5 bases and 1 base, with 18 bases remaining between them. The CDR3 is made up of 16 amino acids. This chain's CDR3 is CASSREGRGFSYEQYF. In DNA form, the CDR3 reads TGTGCCAGCAGCCGCGAAGGGCGGGGTTTTTCCTACGAGCAGTACTTC.

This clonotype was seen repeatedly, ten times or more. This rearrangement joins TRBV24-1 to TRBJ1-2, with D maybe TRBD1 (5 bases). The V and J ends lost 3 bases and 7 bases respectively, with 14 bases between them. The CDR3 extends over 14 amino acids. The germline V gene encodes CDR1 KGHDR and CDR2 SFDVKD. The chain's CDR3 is CATSDAHRDGGYTF. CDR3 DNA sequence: TGTGCCACCAGTGATGCCCACCGGGACGGTGGCTACACCTTC.

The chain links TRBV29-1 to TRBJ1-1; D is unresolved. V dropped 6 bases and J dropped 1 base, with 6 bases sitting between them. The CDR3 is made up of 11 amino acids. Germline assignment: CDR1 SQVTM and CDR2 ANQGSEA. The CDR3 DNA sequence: TGCAGCGTGCGAACGAACACTGAAGCTTTCTTT. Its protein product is CSVRTNTEAFF.

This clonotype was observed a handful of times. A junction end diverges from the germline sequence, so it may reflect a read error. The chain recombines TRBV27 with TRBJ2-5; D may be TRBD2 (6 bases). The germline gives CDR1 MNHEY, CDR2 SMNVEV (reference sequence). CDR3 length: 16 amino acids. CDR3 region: CASSSIRVAAQETRYF. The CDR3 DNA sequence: TGTGCCAGCAGCTCAATCAGGGTAGCGGCACAAGAGACCCGGTACTTC.

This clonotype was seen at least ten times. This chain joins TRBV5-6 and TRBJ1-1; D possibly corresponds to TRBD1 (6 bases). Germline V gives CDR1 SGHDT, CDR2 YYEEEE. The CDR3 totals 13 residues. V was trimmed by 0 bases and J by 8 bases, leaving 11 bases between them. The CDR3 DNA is TGTGCCAGCAGCTTGGCCCGGACAGCAGAAGCTTTCTTT. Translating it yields CASSLARTAEAFF.

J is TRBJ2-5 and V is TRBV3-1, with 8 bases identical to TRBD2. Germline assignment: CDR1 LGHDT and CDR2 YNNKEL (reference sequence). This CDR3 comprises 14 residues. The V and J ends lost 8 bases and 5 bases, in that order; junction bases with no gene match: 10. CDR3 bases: TGTGCCAGCTCGGGACCAGCGGGAGCCGAGACCCAGTACTTC. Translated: CASSGPAGAETQYF.

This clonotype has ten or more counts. The CDR3 sequence: CASSLKVTDTTNEKLFF. For the CDR3, the DNA is TGTGCCAGCAGCTTGAAGGTGACAGACACAACTAATGAAAAACTGTTTTTT. The V and J genes are TRBV11-2 and TRBJ1-4; TRBD1 might be the D (5 bases). V was shortened by 3 bases and J by 0 bases, with 14 bases between the two germline ends. CDR3 size: 17 residues. Germline-derived CDR1 and CDR2 are SGHAT and FQNNGV.

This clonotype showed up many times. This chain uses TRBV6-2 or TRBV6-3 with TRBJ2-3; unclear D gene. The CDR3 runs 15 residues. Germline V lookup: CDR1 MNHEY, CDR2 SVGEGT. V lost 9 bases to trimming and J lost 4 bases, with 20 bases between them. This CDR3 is CASRRGDLLADTQYF. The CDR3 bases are TGTGCCAGTAGGCGTGGCGACCTGCTCGCAGATACGCAGTATTTT.

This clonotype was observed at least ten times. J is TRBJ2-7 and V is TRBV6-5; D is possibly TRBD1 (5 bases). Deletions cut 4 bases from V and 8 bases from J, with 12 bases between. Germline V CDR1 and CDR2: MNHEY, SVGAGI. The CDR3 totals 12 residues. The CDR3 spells CASSLGQGKQYF. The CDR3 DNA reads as TGTGCCAGCAGTTTGGGGCAGGGTAAGCAGTACTTC.

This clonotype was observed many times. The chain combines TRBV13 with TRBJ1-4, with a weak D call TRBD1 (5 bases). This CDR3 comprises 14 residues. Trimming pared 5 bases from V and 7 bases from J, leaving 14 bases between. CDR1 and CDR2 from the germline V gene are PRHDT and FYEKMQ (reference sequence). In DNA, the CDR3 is TGTGCCAGCAGCCAGTCCGACAGACTTGAAAAACTGTTTTTT. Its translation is CASSQSDRLEKLFF.

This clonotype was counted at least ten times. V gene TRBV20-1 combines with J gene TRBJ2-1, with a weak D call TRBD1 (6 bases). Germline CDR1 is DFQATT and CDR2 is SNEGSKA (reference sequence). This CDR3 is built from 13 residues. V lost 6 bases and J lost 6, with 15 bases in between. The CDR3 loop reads CSAEAGTSNEQFF. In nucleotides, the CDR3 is TGCAGTGCCGAAGCCGGGACAAGCAATGAGCAGTTCTTC.

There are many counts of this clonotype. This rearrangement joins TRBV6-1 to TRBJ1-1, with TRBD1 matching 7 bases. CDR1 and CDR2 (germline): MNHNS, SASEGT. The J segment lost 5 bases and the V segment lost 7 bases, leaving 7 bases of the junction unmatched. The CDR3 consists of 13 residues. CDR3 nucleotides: TGTGCCAGCATTGACAGGGAGGGGACTGAAGCTTTCTTT. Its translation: CASIDREGTEAFF.

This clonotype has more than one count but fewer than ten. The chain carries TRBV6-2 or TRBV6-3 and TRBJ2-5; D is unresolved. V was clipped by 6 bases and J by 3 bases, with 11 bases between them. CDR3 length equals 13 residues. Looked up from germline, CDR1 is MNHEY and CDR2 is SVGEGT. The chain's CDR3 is CASRRAGEETQYF. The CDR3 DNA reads TGTGCCAGCAGACGGGCAGGAGAAGAGACCCAGTACTTC.

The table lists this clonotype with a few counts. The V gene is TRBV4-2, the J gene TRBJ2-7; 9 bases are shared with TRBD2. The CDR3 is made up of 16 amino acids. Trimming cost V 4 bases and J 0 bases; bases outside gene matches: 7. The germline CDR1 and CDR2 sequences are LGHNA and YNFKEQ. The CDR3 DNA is TGTGCCAGCAGCCGATTGACTAGCGGCTTCTCCTACGAGCAGTACTTC. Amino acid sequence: CASSRLTSGFSYEQYF.

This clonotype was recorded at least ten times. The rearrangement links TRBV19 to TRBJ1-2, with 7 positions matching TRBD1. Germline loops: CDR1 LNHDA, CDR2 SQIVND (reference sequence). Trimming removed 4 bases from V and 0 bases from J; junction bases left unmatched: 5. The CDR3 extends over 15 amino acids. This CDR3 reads CASSTGTESNYGYTF. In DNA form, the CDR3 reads TGTGCCAGTAGTACCGGGACAGAGTCTAACTATGGCTACACCTTC.

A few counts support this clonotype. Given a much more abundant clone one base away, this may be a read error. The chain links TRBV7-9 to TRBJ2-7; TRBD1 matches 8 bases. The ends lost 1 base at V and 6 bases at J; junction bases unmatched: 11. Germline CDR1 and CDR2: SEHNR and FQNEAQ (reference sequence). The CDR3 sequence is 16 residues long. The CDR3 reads CASSLDRGQGPSEQYF. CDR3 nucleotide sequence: TGTGCCAGCAGCTTAGATCGCGGACAGGGACCCTCCGAGCAGTACTTC.

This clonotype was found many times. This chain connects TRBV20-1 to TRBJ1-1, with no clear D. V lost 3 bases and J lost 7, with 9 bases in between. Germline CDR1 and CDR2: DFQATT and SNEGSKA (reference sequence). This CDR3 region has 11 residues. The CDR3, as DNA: TGCAGTGCTAGGGGCGAGCTTGAAGCTTTCTTT. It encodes CSARGELEAFF.

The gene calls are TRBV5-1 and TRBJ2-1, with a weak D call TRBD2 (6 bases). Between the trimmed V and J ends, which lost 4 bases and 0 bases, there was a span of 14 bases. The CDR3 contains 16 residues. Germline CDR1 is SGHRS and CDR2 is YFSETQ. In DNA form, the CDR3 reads TGCGCCAGCAGCCTACGTAGCGGAAGCTCCTACAATGAGCAGTTCTTC. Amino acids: CASSLRSGSSYNEQFF.

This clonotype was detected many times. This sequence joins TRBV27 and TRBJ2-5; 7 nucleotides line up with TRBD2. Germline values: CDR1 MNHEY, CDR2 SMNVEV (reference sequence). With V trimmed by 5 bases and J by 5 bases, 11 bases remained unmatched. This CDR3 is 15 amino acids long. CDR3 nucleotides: TGTGCCAGCAGTCCCGGGACTACCGAGGAGGAGACCCAGTACTTC. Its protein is CASSPGTTEEETQYF.

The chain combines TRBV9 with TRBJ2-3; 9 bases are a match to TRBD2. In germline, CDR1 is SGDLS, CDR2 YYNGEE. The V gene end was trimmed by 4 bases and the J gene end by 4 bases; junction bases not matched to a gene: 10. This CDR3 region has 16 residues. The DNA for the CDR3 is TGTGCCAGCAGCCCCCCTAAACGGACTAGCGCAGATACGCAGTATTTT. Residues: CASSPPKRTSADTQYF.

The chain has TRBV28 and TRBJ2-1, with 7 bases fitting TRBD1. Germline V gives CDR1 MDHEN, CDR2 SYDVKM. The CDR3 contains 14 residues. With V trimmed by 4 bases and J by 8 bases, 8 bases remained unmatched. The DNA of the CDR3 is TGTGCCAGCAGTTCGACAGGGTTTGAAGATGAGCAGTTCTTC. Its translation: CASSSTGFEDEQFF.

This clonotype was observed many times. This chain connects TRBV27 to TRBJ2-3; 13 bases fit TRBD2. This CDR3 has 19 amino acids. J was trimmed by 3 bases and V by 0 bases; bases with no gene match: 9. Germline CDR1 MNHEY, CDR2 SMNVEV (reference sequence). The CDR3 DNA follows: TGTGCCAGCAGTTTATCGTGGGGGACTAGCGGGATGTCGACAGATACGCAGTATTTT. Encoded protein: CASSLSWGTSGMSTDTQYF.

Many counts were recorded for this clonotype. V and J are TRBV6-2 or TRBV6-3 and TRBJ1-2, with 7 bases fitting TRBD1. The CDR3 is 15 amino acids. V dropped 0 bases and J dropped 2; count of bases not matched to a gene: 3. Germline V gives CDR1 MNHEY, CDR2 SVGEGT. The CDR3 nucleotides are TGTGCCAGCAGTTACTCGATAGGGGGCAACTATGGCTACACCTTC. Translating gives CASSYSIGGNYGYTF.